What follows is one T cell receptor (beta chain) and its context. This specimen belongs to a study of OX40 agonist ivuxolimab in advanced cancers. Study-wide background: Ivuxolimab, an antibody that agonizes OX40 (CD134), was administered to the patients. Every 2 weeks, patients received ivuxolimab intravenously, dosed at 0.01 to 10 mg/kg. Participants, approximately 81% male, averaged about 59 years of age, ranging from roughly 20 to 79. Partial responses were seen in three patients, one with hepatocellular carcinoma and two with cutaneous melanoma.

Assay: immunoSEQ multiplex PCR; the TCRdb copy retains only in-frame clones and omits some. The table lists 3,000 or so clones, around 72% of them singletons. This TCR was recovered from an adult with an advanced solid tumor such as melanoma, head and neck, liver or kidney cancer. The sample consisted of CD4+ or CD8+ T cells sorted from blood, taken in a trial of the OX40 agonist ivuxolimab.

The CDR3 nucleotides read TGTGCCAGCAGCCCCACGGGTGGTCCCTACGAGCAGTACTTC. This codes for CASSPTGGPYEQYF. V and J are TRBV14 and TRBJ2-7; D is ambiguous. Germline CDR1 and CDR2: SGHDN and FVKESK. The CDR3 is 14 residues long. The ends were cut back, 4 bases at V and 2 bases at J, with 12 bases in the middle.